The next 11 T cell receptor beta chains were all read from a single sample in a study of read filtering for tumor transcriptome and immune sequencing. The library was built from 400 ng RNA with molecular barcoded adaptors for alpha/delta and beta/gamma chains. TCRdb recomputed calls from the reads with MiXCR, one row per CDR3 protein. The sample yields 40,000 or so distinct CDR3 sequences, around 15% seen once. The sample consisted of a population of CD138-negative cells sorted from bone marrow. These receptor sequences come from a donor aged 40 or over with multiple myeloma.

This clonotype was seen at least ten times. The chain links TRBV6-2 or TRBV6-3 to TRBJ2-1; 8 nucleotides match TRBD2. This CDR3 has 15 residues. The J segment lost 2 bases and the V segment lost 5 bases, leaving 5 bases of the junction unmatched. Germline values: CDR1 MNHEY, CDR2 SVGEGT. CDR3: CASSRTSGAYNEQFF. The CDR3 region has the DNA TGTGCCAGCAGTAGAACTAGCGGAGCCTACAATGAGCAGTTCTTC.

This clonotype was picked up a small number of times. Just one base apart from a much larger clone, this may be a read error. The chain employs TRBV12-3 or TRBV12-4 and TRBJ1-5; D gene uncertain. V lost 3 bases and J lost 5, with 5 bases in between. The CDR3 spans 12 residues. The CDR3 loop reads CASSLGYQPQHF. CDR3 nucleotides: TGTGCCAGCAGTTTGGGATATCAGCCCCAGCATTTT.

This clonotype was seen ten or more times. As DNA, the CDR3 is TGCAGTGCTAGAGGCCCTTCTGGGCCCGGGGAGCTGTTTTTT. Translating gives CSARGPSGPGELFF. This sequence joins TRBV20-1 and TRBJ2-2; D unclear. V was cut by 1 base and J by 6 bases, with 12 bases left in between. Germline V lookup: CDR1 DFQATT, CDR2 SNEGSKA (reference sequence). CDR3 length: 14 amino acids.

Many counts were recorded for this clonotype. The V gene is TRBV29-1, the J gene TRBJ2-2; 7 bases are a match to TRBD1. V lost 1 base and J lost 3; bases outside the gene matches: 2. Germline values: CDR1 SQVTM, CDR2 ANQGSEA. This CDR3 contains 14 residues. CDR3 amino acids: CSVEGQGDTGELFF. In DNA form, the CDR3 reads TGCAGCGTTGAAGGACAGGGTGACACCGGGGAGCTGTTTTTT.

This clonotype was seen many times. The chain uses TRBV18 and TRBJ1-4; no definite D call. CDR1 and CDR2 (germline): KGHSH, LQKENI. The CDR3 runs 17 residues. The germline V and J ends were trimmed by 3 bases and 0 bases, with 14 bases remaining between them. The CDR3 loop reads CASSPTPVGATNEKLFF. As DNA, the CDR3 is TGTGCCAGCTCACCGACACCAGTGGGCGCAACTAATGAAAAACTGTTTTTT.

This clonotype has a count of ten or more. V and J are TRBV9 and TRBJ2-7, with a weak D call TRBD2 (6 bases). Germline V gene data show CDR1 as SGDLS and CDR2 as YYNGEE. The CDR3 covers 14 residues. Trimming pared 0 bases from V and 2 bases from J, leaving 9 bases between. The CDR3 loop is CASSVEAGTYEQYF. CDR3 in DNA: TGTGCCAGCAGCGTAGAGGCGGGAACCTACGAGCAGTACTTC.

This clonotype has at least ten counts. The V call is TRBV20-1, the J call TRBJ2-2, with TRBD2 identical over 9 bases. The CDR3 extends over 15 amino acids. CDR1 DFQATT and CDR2 SNEGSKA come from the germline V gene (reference sequence). J lost 5 bases, V lost 6 bases, and 10 bases had no gene match. CDR3 nucleotide sequence: TGCAGTGCAAGCGTAGCGGGAGTGCAGACCGGGGAGCTGTTTTTT. This gives the protein CSASVAGVQTGELFF.

This clonotype was seen a handful of times. A much larger clonotype is one base distant, so this may be a read error. The rearrangement joins TRBV2 to TRBJ2-1; 12 nucleotides line up with TRBD2. The CDR3 is made up of 15 amino acids. Trimming cost V 9 bases and J 12 bases; bases outside gene matches: 15. CDR1 is SNHLY, CDR2 FYNNEI, per germline. CDR3 in DNA: TGTGCCAGAGAGGCGCGACTAGCGGGAGTTGGTGGGCAGTTCTTC. Translating it yields CAREARLAGVGGQFF.

The table lists this clonotype with a few counts. This likely came from a read error, as a far larger clone is one base away. The genes are TRBV11-1 and TRBJ2-1, with D perhaps given as TRBD1 or TRBD2 (5 bases each). The V and J ends lost 4 bases and 6 bases respectively, with 16 bases between them. CDR3 length: 15 amino acids. Germline lookup yields CDR1 SGHAT and CDR2 FQDESV (reference sequence). CDR3 residues: CASSYRTGGRNEQFF. In DNA form, the CDR3 reads TGTGCCAGCAGCTACAGGACTGGCGGGCGCAATGAGCAGTTCTTC.

Regarding this clonotype: A much larger clone lies a single base off, so this may be a read error. The chain combines TRBV12-3 or TRBV12-4 with TRBJ2-3; possible D gene TRBD1, 5 bases. CDR3 length equals 14 residues. The CDR3 loop is CASGFLLTADTQYF. For the CDR3, the DNA is TGTGCCAGCGGTTTTCTATTGACAGCAGATACGCAGTATTTT.

The chain uses TRBV24-1 and TRBJ2-3; no clear D. CDR3 length equals 11 residues. The V and J ends lost 6 bases and 4 bases respectively, with 4 bases between them. Germline CDR1 and CDR2: KGHDR and SFDVKD. This chain's CDR3 is CATSRADTQYF. The CDR3 DNA sequence: TGTGCCACCAGTCGGGCAGATACGCAGTATTTT.